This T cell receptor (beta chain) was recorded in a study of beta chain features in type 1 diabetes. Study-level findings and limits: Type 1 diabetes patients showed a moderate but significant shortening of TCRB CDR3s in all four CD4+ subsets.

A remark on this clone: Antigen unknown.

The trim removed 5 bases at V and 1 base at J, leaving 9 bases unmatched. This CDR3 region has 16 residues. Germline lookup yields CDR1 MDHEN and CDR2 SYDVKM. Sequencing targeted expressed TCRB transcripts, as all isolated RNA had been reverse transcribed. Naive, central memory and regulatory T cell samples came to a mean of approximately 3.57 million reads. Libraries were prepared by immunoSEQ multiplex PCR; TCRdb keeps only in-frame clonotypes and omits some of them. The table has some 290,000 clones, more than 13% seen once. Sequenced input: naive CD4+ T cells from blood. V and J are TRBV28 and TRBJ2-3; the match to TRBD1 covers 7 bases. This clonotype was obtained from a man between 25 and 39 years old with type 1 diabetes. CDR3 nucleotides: TGTGCCAGCAGTCTCTTACAGGGGATTGGCACAGATACGCAGTATTTT. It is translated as CASSLLQGIGTDTQYF.